These T cell receptor beta chains were read from a single sample in a study of Graves' ophthalmopathy and Graves' hyperthyroidism. TCRdb analysed the multiplex PCR reads with MiXCR anew, one entry per CDR3 protein. The sample shows some 240,000 distinct CDR3 sequences, 45% of them seen only once. The sample comprised peripheral blood. The receptors come from an adult man with Graves' ophthalmopathy. Each CDR3 is given with its conserved first and last residue. D genes are given only for firm matches. Clone size appears in some rows only: once, few, many, or a class for an expanded clone.

>TRBJ1-5|NA|NA|TRBV19
TGTGCCAGTAGTATCGCCCGAAGTCAGCCCCAGCATTTT
CASSIARSQPQHF
>TRBJ2-5|NA|NA|TRBV9
TGTGCCAGCAGCCCGGCCTTCGGGGGTCAAGAGACCCAGTACTTC
CASSPAFGGQETQYF
>TRBJ1-3|NA|NA|TRBV12-3/TRBV12-4
TGTGCCAGCACCGACAGGGGAAACACCATATATTTT
CASTDRGNTIYF
>TRBJ1-6|NA|NA|TRBV20-1
TGCAGTGCTAGACAGGTAGTATCTTCACCCCTCCACTTT
CSARQVVSSPLHF
>TRBJ2-7|TRBD1|many|TRBV29-1
TGCAGCGCTGAGTTGGGACAGGGAAGCTACGAGCAGTACTTC
CSAELGQGSYEQYF
>TRBJ2-7|NA|NA|TRBV18
TGTGCCAGCTCAGCAACAGGGTTTCGCGAGCAGTACTTC
CASSATGFREQYF
>TRBJ2-7|TRBD1|NA|TRBV6-2/TRBV6-3
TGTGCCAGCAGCTTACTGACAGGGTACTACGAGCAGTACTTC
CASSLLTGYYEQYF
>TRBJ1-6|NA|NA|TRBV15
TGTGCCACCAGCAGAGTTGGGGGGAGCTCCTATAATTCACCCCTCCACTTT
CATSRVGGSSYNSPLHF
>TRBJ2-7|NA|few|TRBV19
TGTGCCAGTAGTTTTAGTACCGGGACATTCCACGAGCAGTACTTC
CASSFSTGTFHEQYF
>TRBJ1-5|TRBD1|NA|TRBV29-1
TGCAGCGTTGACGAGACAGGGGACAAGAGCAATCAGCCCCAGCATTTT
CSVDETGDKSNQPQHF
>TRBJ1-2|NA|many|TRBV20-1
TGCAGTGCTGACCGTCGCAGGGACTATGGCTACACCTTC
CSADRRRDYGYTF
>TRBJ1-5|TRBD1|NA|TRBV9
TGTGCCAGCAGCGTCGGGACAGGGGACGGACAGCCCCAGCATTTT
CASSVGTGDGQPQHF
>TRBJ1-4|NA|NA|TRBV7-3
TGTGCCAGCAGCTTAAAGGCGAGAACTAATGAAAAACTGTTTTTT
CASSLKARTNEKLFF
>TRBJ2-2|TRBD2|NA|TRBV29-1
TGCAGCGTTCGGGCTAGCGGGAGTGTCACCGGGGAGCTGTTTTTT
CSVRASGSVTGELFF
>TRBJ1-2|NA|few|TRBV28
TGTGCCAGTAACACCCTGGGGCGCCAGGGCTACACCTTC
CASNTLGRQGYTF
>TRBJ1-5|TRBD1|few|TRBV24-1
TGTGCCACCAGTGATACAAGACAGGGTGGCAATCAGCCCCAGCATTTT
CATSDTRQGGNQPQHF
>TRBJ2-7|NA|many|TRBV25-1
TGTGCCAGCAGTCGTCGGGACCAACACGAGCAGTACTTC
CASSRRDQHEQYF
>TRBJ2-2|NA|few|TRBV24-1
TGTGCCACCAGTGATCCGGGACAGAACACCGGGGAGCTGTTTTTT
CATSDPGQNTGELFF
>TRBJ2-2|NA|NA|TRBV7-2
TGTGCCATCAGCTTAGCGAATCTCGGGGGGCGATGGGAGCTGTTTTTT
CAISLANLGGRWELFF
>TRBJ2-7|TRBD1|NA|TRBV7-2
TGCGCCAGCAGCCACACCCGGACAGGGTACGAGCAGTACTTC
CASSHTRTGYEQYF
>TRBJ1-2|NA|NA|TRBV12-3/TRBV12-4
TGTGCCAGCAGTTTAAGCAATACAGGGAACTATGGCTACACCTTC
CASSLSNTGNYGYTF
>TRBJ2-7|NA|NA|TRBV9
TGTGCCAGCAGCGGCCAGGACAGCTCCTACGAGCAGTACTTC
CASSGQDSSYEQYF
>TRBJ2-7|TRBD1|NA|TRBV2
TGTGCCAGCAGTGGGGACAGCTCCTACGAGCAGTACTTC
CASSGDSSYEQYF
>TRBJ1-2|TRBD1|NA|TRBV9
TGTGCCAGCACCGATGACAGGGGGCAGGACTATGGCTACACCTTC
CASTDDRGQDYGYTF
>TRBJ2-7|TRBD2|NA|TRBV7-9
TGTGCCAGCAGCTCTACTAGCGGGGGGGCCTTAAGGTCCTACGAGCAGTACTTC
CASSSTSGGALRSYEQYF
>TRBJ1-1|NA|NA|TRBV7-2
TGTGCCAGCACCGTCAGGGGTACTGAAGCTTTCTTT
CASTVRGTEAFF
>TRBJ2-5|TRBD1|NA|TRBV25-1
TGTGCCAGCAGCCCCAGGGGGCCGGAGACCCAGTACTTC
CASSPRGPETQYF
>TRBJ1-2|TRBD1|NA|TRBV10-3
TGTGCCATCAGCTCGGGACAGCTTCGGCGTAACTATGGCTACACCTTC
CAISSGQLRRNYGYTF
>TRBJ2-5|TRBD2|few|TRBV7-9
TGTGCCAGCAGCCCCGGGGTAGCGGGACTTCTGGAGACCCAGTACTTC
CASSPGVAGLLETQYF
>TRBJ2-5|TRBD1|once|TRBV7-9
TGTGCCAGCAGCTTAGGGGACAGGGGGCGCGTGGAGACCCAGTACTTC
CASSLGDRGRVETQYF
>TRBJ1-1|NA|NA|TRBV4-1
TGCGCCAGCAGCCAAGATTCTGAAATGAACACTGAAGCTTTCTTT
CASSQDSEMNTEAFF
>TRBJ2-7|NA|few|TRBV7-6
TGTGCCAGCAGCCCACAACGGGACGGGACCTACGAGCAGTACTTC
CASSPQRDGTYEQYF
>TRBJ2-7|TRBD2|few|TRBV2
TGTGCCAGCAGTGACAGCGGGGGAGGCGAGCAGTACTTC
CASSDSGGGEQYF
>TRBJ2-2|NA|NA|TRBV9
TGCGCCAGCAGCTTGGAGCCTGCGAACACCGGGGAGCTGTTTTTT
CASSLEPANTGELFF
>TRBJ2-5|NA|NA|TRBV6-5
TGTGCCAGCGGTAGAGATGGACGGGAGACCCAGTACTTC
CASGRDGRETQYF
>TRBJ1-1|TRBD1|few|TRBV2
TGTGCCAGCAGAGAGACAGGGAAGAACACTGAAGCTTTCTTT
CASRETGKNTEAFF
>TRBJ1-3|NA|NA|TRBV5-1
TGCGCCAGCAGCTTGGACCCAGGACCTTCTGGAAACACCATATATTTT
CASSLDPGPSGNTIYF
>TRBJ1-2|TRBD1|NA|TRBV7-8
TGTGCCAGCAGTGAATTCGGACAGGACGACTATGGCTACACCTTC
CASSEFGQDDYGYTF
>TRBJ2-7|TRBD1|once|TRBV7-8
TGTGCCAGTAGCCGGACAGGGGGCTTCAACGAGCAGTACTTC
CASSRTGGFNEQYF
>TRBJ2-7|NA|many|TRBV20-1
TGCAGTGCTAGAAACGGGAGCTACGAGCAGTACTTC
CSARNGSYEQYF
>TRBJ2-5|NA|many|TRBV7-8
TGTGCCAGCAGCGAAAGGACGGGGACACAAGAGACCCAGTACTTC
CASSERTGTQETQYF
>TRBJ2-7|TRBD2|NA|TRBV7-8
TGTGCCAGTAGTATAGCTCCGGGACTAGCGGGAGGCCCGGTCTACGAGCAGTACTTC
CASSIAPGLAGGPVYEQYF